The 28 T cell receptor beta chains given below trace back to one sample, sequenced in a study of blood T cell repertoires in COVID-19. Here immunoSEQ multiplex PCR was the method, and the copy in TCRdb shows in-frame clones only, minus some. The sample yields some 50,000 clones, approximately 84% seen once. Sequenced material: peripheral blood. The origin of the receptors is a man aged 50 or older with active COVID-19.

The chain combines TRBV5-5 with TRBJ2-3; 10 bases are a match to TRBD2. Looked up from germline, CDR1 is SGHKS and CDR2 is YYEKEE (reference sequence). The V segment lost 4 bases and the J segment 0 bases; nucleotides outside the gene matches: 11. This CDR3 contains 18 residues. The CDR3 DNA reads as TGTGCCAGCAGCCACCCGACTAGCGGGTTATTAAGCACAGATACGCAGTATTTT. Amino acids: CASSHPTSGLLSTDTQYF.

V gene TRBV14 combines with J gene TRBJ2-7, with TRBD1 identical over 7 bases. J gave up 6 bases and V 1 base, and 9 bases lay outside the gene matches. The CDR3 sequence is 15 residues long. Germline V gene lookup returns CDR1 SGHDN and CDR2 FVKESK. Here the CDR3 DNA reads TGTGCCAGCAGCCAAGGTCGACAGGGTTGGATCGAGCAGTACTTC. Amino acids: CASSQGRQGWIEQYF.

This clone was recorded once. The chain joins TRBV6-6 to TRBJ1-1, with 11 bases lining up with TRBD1. The germline V gene encodes CDR1 MNHNY and CDR2 SVGAGI (reference sequence). V lost 2 bases, J lost 4 bases, and 6 bases stayed unmatched. The CDR3 sequence is 16 residues long. Written as DNA, the CDR3 is TGTGCCAGCAGTTACGGGACAGGGGGTATAGGCACTGAAGCTTTCTTT. It is translated as CASSYGTGGIGTEAFF.

The chain has TRBV23-1 and TRBJ1-6; TRBD1 might be the D (6 bases). TRBV23-1 is an ORF, and what it does is uncertain. V dropped 4 bases and J dropped 2 bases, with 21 bases sitting between them. CDR3 size: 19 residues. The CDR3 protein is CASSRTPRTVAPYNSPLHF. The CDR3 region has the DNA TGCGCCAGCAGTCGAACCCCCCGGACAGTTGCCCCCTATAATTCACCCCTCCACTTT.

V is TRBV6-5 and J is TRBJ2-3; no definite D call. V lost 0 bases to trimming and J lost 2 bases, with 9 bases between them. From germline, CDR1 is MNHEY and CDR2 SVGAGI. The CDR3 has 15 residues. CDR3 loop: CASSYSLLLTDTQYF. The CDR3 nucleotides are TGTGCCAGCAGTTACTCTCTATTACTCACAGATACGCAGTATTTT.

V usage is TRBV6-5 and J usage is TRBJ1-2; 8 bases match TRBD1. The V gene's germline CDR1 is MNHEY and CDR2 SVGAGI. After removal of 6 bases from V and 8 bases from J, the junction contained 8 bases not matched to a gene. The CDR3 totals 13 residues. The CDR3, as DNA: TGTGCCAGCAGATTACAGGGACAGGTCGGCTACACCTTC. Encoded protein: CASRLQGQVGYTF.

The chain is built from TRBV6-1 and TRBJ2-7; TRBD2 is a possible D gene (6 bases). This CDR3 region has 17 residues. Germline loops: CDR1 MNHNS, CDR2 SASEGT. The germline V and J ends were trimmed by 4 bases and 4 bases, with 23 bases remaining between them. The CDR3 region is CASSGGSGRQEDYEQYF. For the CDR3, the DNA is TGTGCCAGCAGTGGTGGGAGTGGGAGGCAAGAGGATTACGAGCAGTACTTC.

This clone was counted once. This chain connects TRBV5-4 to TRBJ2-2; 10 bases match TRBD1. CDR3 length: 17 residues. V trimming: 1 base; J trimming: 3 bases; junction bases outside the gene matches: 6. Germline lookup yields CDR1 SGHNT and CDR2 YYREEE (reference sequence). CDR3 protein: CASSLLRQGADTGELFF. Here the CDR3 DNA reads TGTGCCAGCAGCTTGCTACGACAGGGGGCCGACACCGGGGAGCTGTTTTTT.

The rearrangement links TRBV28 to TRBJ1-6, with D perhaps matching TRBD1 (6 bases). Trimming pared 6 bases from V and 9 bases from J, leaving 15 bases between. From germline, CDR1 is MDHEN and CDR2 SYDVKM. This CDR3 has 14 amino acids. The chain's CDR3 is CASSKNRAVSPLHF. DNA of the CDR3: TGTGCCAGCAGCAAAAACAGGGCGGTTTCACCCCTCCACTTT. The full variable domain, in which reference TRBV28 and TRBJ1-6 provide the parts outside the CDR3, is DVKVTQSSRYLVKRTGEKVFLECVQDMDHENMFWYRQDPGLGLRLIYFSYDVKMKEKGDIPEGYSVSREKKERFSLILESASTNQTSMYLCASSKNRAVSPLHFGNGTRLTVT.

The DNA of the CDR3 is TGCGCCAGCATCCAATGGGGACAGGGGGCAAACAATCAGCCCCAGCATTTT. Its protein is CASIQWGQGANNQPQHF. The V and J genes are TRBV23-1 and TRBJ1-5; 12 nucleotides align to TRBD1. TRBV23-1 is sorted into the ORF group, with uncertain function. The CDR3 length is 17 residues. The V gene end was trimmed by 7 bases and the J gene end by 3 bases; junction bases not matched to a gene: 10.

The gene calls are TRBV6-2 or TRBV6-3 and TRBJ2-5; TRBD1 matches 9 bases. V shed 2 bases and J 1 base; nucleotides not matched to a gene: 14. Germline assignment: CDR1 MNHEY and CDR2 SVGEGT. The CDR3 covers 19 residues. The CDR3 coding sequence is TGTGCCAGCAGTTACCCTTACTATCGGGACAGGGTACGCCAAGAGACCCAGTACTTC. Amino acid sequence: CASSYPYYRDRVRQETQYF.

As DNA, the CDR3 is TGTGCCAGCAGTGCCTCTCTGGGGCTGACATCTAGCAATCAGCCCCAGCATTTT. This codes for CASSASLGLTSSNQPQHF. The rearrangement uses TRBV6-1 and TRBJ1-5; a weak D match, TRBD1 (5 bases). Germline loops: CDR1 MNHNS, CDR2 SASEGT. V was clipped by 4 bases and J by 0 bases, with 19 bases between them. This CDR3 spans 18 amino acids.

This clone was counted a single time. J is TRBJ2-7 and V is TRBV2; TRBD1 is a possible D gene (6 bases). The germline V and J ends were trimmed by 7 bases and 3 bases, with 13 bases remaining between them. Per the germline V gene, CDR1 is SNHLY and CDR2 is FYNNEI. The CDR3 consists of 13 residues. CDR3 loop: CASTEGHIYEQYF. CDR3 nucleotide sequence: TGTGCCAGCACCGAGGGACACATCTACGAGCAGTACTTC.

V gene TRBV7-9 combines with J gene TRBJ1-4; tentatively, D is TRBD1 (5 bases). This CDR3 has 14 amino acids. Germline-derived CDR1 and CDR2 are SEHNR and FQNEAQ (reference sequence). The V and J ends lost 5 bases and 5 bases respectively, with 12 bases between them. The CDR3 DNA sequence: TGTGCCAGCAGCCCCCTTGGGGCCAATGAAAAACTGTTTTTT. It yields the protein CASSPLGANEKLFF.

The chain couples TRBV6-5 to TRBJ1-1, with D hard to call. Germline V gives CDR1 MNHEY, CDR2 SVGAGI. The V end lost 0 bases, the J end lost 0 bases, and 8 bases lay between the germline ends. This CDR3 has 15 residues. The CDR3 loop is CASSYSGALNTEAFF. CDR3 DNA: TGTGCCAGCAGTTACTCGGGCGCACTGAACACTGAAGCTTTCTTT.

This rearrangement joins TRBV5-1 to TRBJ1-2, with TRBD1 identical over 11 bases. Germline V gene sequence: CDR1 SGHRS, CDR2 YFSETQ. V shed 3 bases, J shed 5 bases, and the junction held 6 bases outside the gene matches. CDR3 length: 15 amino acids. CDR3 region: CASSYSGQGEYGYTF. The CDR3 region has the DNA TGCGCCAGCAGCTATTCGGGACAGGGGGAGTATGGCTACACCTTC.

This chain connects TRBV5-1 to TRBJ2-2; D is uncertain. V was shortened by 1 base and J by 0 bases, with 13 bases between the two germline ends. Per germline, CDR1 SGHRS and CDR2 YFSETQ. This CDR3 is 17 amino acids long. The DNA for the CDR3 is TGCGCCAGCAGCTTGTATTTGGCGGCGGCGAACACCGGGGAGCTGTTTTTT. The encoded protein is CASSLYLAAANTGELFF.

The chain couples TRBV6-6 to TRBJ1-2; 10 nucleotides line up with TRBD1. The CDR3 runs to 13 residues. The V gene end was trimmed by 2 bases and the J gene end by 9 bases; junction bases not matched to a gene: 3. Germline V gene data show CDR1 as MNHNY and CDR2 as SVGAGI (reference sequence). The CDR3 sequence: CASSYGDRGSYTF. CDR3 coding DNA: TGTGCCAGCAGTTACGGGGACAGGGGAAGCTACACCTTC.

The chain couples TRBV5-1 to TRBJ2-3, with D unclear. The V end lost 1 base, the J end lost 6 bases, and 9 bases lay between the germline ends. The CDR3 length is 13 residues. Per germline, CDR1 SGHRS and CDR2 YFSETQ. The CDR3 DNA reads as TGCGCCAGCAGCTTGACTCGCTGGGATACGCAGTATTTT. Translating it yields CASSLTRWDTQYF.

This rearrangement joins TRBV7-9 to TRBJ2-1, with D possibly matching TRBD2 (5 bases). With 4 bases removed from V and 6 bases from J, the gap between germline ends came to 10 bases. Germline V gene sequence: CDR1 SEHNR, CDR2 FQNEAQ (reference sequence). The CDR3 totals 13 residues. CDR3 region: CASSSPGSNEQFF. The DNA for the CDR3 is TGTGCCAGCAGCTCTCCTGGGAGCAATGAGCAGTTCTTC.

The gene calls are TRBV2 and TRBJ1-5, with TRBD1 identical over 7 bases. Germline V gene lookup returns CDR1 SNHLY and CDR2 FYNNEI. CDR3 size: 14 residues. V lost 6 bases and J lost 0; bases outside the gene matches: 2. The CDR3 nucleotides are TGTGCCAGCAGGGGGGACAGTAGCAATCAGCCCCAGCATTTT. Its protein product is CASRGDSSNQPQHF.

The genes are TRBV19 and TRBJ1-2; the D is unclear. The CDR3 sequence is 16 residues long. V shed 2 bases and J shed 1 base, with 14 bases lying between them. Germline V CDR1 and CDR2: LNHDA, SQIVND (reference sequence). The CDR3 nucleotides read TGTGCCAGTAGTATACAAGGACGGGATCATAACTATGGCTACACCTTC. This encodes CASSIQGRDHNYGYTF.

Regarding this clone: The sample has other DNA sequences that encode this CDR3 too. The gene calls are TRBV11-2 and TRBJ2-5; D might be TRBD2 (6 bases). Germline V gene lookup returns CDR1 SGHAT and CDR2 FQNNGV. Trimming cost V 5 bases and J 4 bases, with 14 bases left between them. The CDR3 spans 14 residues. The CDR3, as DNA: TGTGCCAGCAGCCCCGGGGGAGGAAGAGAGACCCAGTACTTC. Its translation is CASSPGGGRETQYF. The full variable domain, its missing parts supplied by reference TRBV11-2 and TRBJ2-5, is EAGVAQSPRYKIIEKRQSVAFWCNPISGHATLYWYQQILGQGPKLLIQFQNNGVVDDSQLPKDRFSAERLKGVDSTLKIQPAKLEDSAVYLCASSPGGGRETQYFGPGTRLLVL.

This sequence joins TRBV7-2 and TRBJ1-2, with 12 bases that match TRBD1. The CDR3 has 15 residues. Germline V gene sequence: CDR1 SGHTA, CDR2 FQGNSA. V trimming: 6 bases; J trimming: 2 bases; junction bases outside the gene matches: 4. The CDR3 DNA reads TGTGCCAGCAGAGCGGGACAGGGGGCGAACTATGGCTACACCTTC. Amino acid sequence: CASRAGQGANYGYTF.

The rearrangement joins TRBV27 to TRBJ1-2, with D hard to call. V lost 2 bases to trimming and J lost 2 bases, with 6 bases between them. The CDR3 sequence is 13 residues long. Germline V gene lookup returns CDR1 MNHEY and CDR2 SMNVEV (reference sequence). In DNA, the CDR3 is TGTGCCAGCAGTTTAAGCGGGAACTATGGCTACACCTTC. Residues: CASSLSGNYGYTF.

This chain links TRBV18 with TRBJ2-1, with 8 bases identical to TRBD2. Germline loops: CDR1 KGHSH, CDR2 LQKENI. V trimming: 3 bases; J trimming: 0 bases; junction bases outside the gene matches: 4. The CDR3 length is 16 residues. CDR3 sequence: CASSPWTSSSYNEQFF. CDR3 nucleotides: TGTGCCAGCTCACCTTGGACTAGCAGCTCCTACAATGAGCAGTTCTTC.

The chain's CDR3 is CASTPGQGHREQYF. For the CDR3, the DNA is TGTGCCAGCACTCCGGGACAGGGACATCGGGAGCAGTACTTC. This sequence joins TRBV6-5 and TRBJ2-7; 9 bases line up with TRBD1. V lost 7 bases to trimming and J lost 7 bases; unmatched junction nucleotides: 11. The CDR3 sequence is 14 residues long. Germline CDR1 and CDR2: MNHEY and SVGAGI.

The chain uses TRBV28 and TRBJ1-4, with D possibly matching TRBD1 (5 bases). CDR3 size: 14 residues. CDR1 MDHEN and CDR2 SYDVKM come from the germline V gene. V lost 3 bases and J lost 7, with 12 bases in between. CDR3 sequence: CASSFGGFSEKLFF. Written as DNA, the CDR3 is TGTGCCAGCAGTTTCGGGGGATTTAGTGAAAAACTGTTTTTT.